This T cell receptor (beta chain) was captured in a study of neurological immune-mediated disorders. Study-level information: Secondary progressive cases numbered 3 among the roughly 35 multiple sclerosis patients, while the other 31 were relapsing-remitting. Study-wide findings and caveats: A possible signature appeared as one related-CDR3 cluster, in which phylogenetic grouping placed the repertoires of 18 of 34 multiple sclerosis patients.

In this sample, this clonotype turned up many times. Its antigen remains unidentified. TCRdb recomputed calls from the 5' RACE reads with MiXCR, one row per CDR3 protein. The sample lists 40,000 to 60,000 distinct CDR3 sequences, over 3% occurring once. Germline V CDR1 and CDR2: MNHEY, SVGAGI. Trimming removed 7 bases at V and 1 base at J, with 14 bases between. CDR3 length equals 15 residues. V is TRBV6-5 and J is TRBJ1-3; D ambiguous. The TCR originated in a man in his forties or fifties with multiple sclerosis. The specimen was PBMCs. The CDR3 sequence is CASILQDSSGNTIYF. The DNA of the CDR3 is TGTGCCAGCATCCTCCAGGACTCATCTGGAAACACCATATATTTT.